Listed below are T cell receptor beta chains from one sample, sequenced in a study of Graves' ophthalmopathy and Graves' hyperthyroidism. From the multiplex PCR reads, TCRdb called clonotypes with MiXCR, one entry per CDR3 protein. The sample has about 220,000 distinct CDR3 sequences, 20% to 25% seen once. Sequenced input: peripheral blood. All receptors derive from a woman aged 45-65 years with Graves' ophthalmopathy. The CDR3 runs from the conserved cysteine through the conserved F or W. A D gene is named only where the DNA matches it firmly. Not every row has a clone size; where given, it reads once, few, many or a size class.

>many|TRBV5-1|TRBD1|TRBJ1-2
TGCGCCAGCAGCGTGACAGGGACGCACTATGGCTACACCTTC
CASSVTGTHYGYTF
>-|TRBV11-2|-|TRBJ2-3
TGTGCCAGCAGCTTAGTTCCAGGGACCTTAATCACAGATACGCAGTATTTT
CASSLVPGTLITDTQYF
>many|TRBV19|-|TRBJ1-1
TGTGCCAGTAAATGGGGACCGAACACTGAAGCTTTCTTT
CASKWGPNTEAFF
>-|TRBV15|TRBD2|TRBJ2-1
TGTGCCACCAGCAGAGGGAGTAGCGGGAGACACGAGCAGTTCTTC
CATSRGSSGRHEQFF
>-|TRBV4-2|-|TRBJ1-2
TGTGCCAGCAGCCAATCCCTTCTAAGGACAGACTATGGCTACACCTTC
CASSQSLLRTDYGYTF
>many|TRBV6-1|-|TRBJ1-2
TGTGCCAGCAGTGAACTTCGCTCCCTCTATGGCTACACCTTC
CASSELRSLYGYTF
>many|TRBV9|TRBD2|TRBJ2-5
TGTGCCAGCAGCGGTGATAGCGGGAGACCTCAAGAGACCCAGTACTTC
CASSGDSGRPQETQYF
>many|TRBV20-1|TRBD2|TRBJ2-5
TGCAGTGCAAACGGACTAGCGGAGCCTCAAGAGACCCAGTACTTC
CSANGLAEPQETQYF
>many|TRBV6-1|-|TRBJ2-7
TGTGCCAGCAGTGAAAACAACGCCTACGAGCAGTACTTC
CASSENNAYEQYF
>many|TRBV20-1|-|TRBJ2-5
TGCAGTGCTAGAGACCCCCCAGGCTCAGGGACCCAGTACTTC
CSARDPPGSGTQYF
>-|TRBV20-1|-|TRBJ1-1
TGCAGTGCTAGGGATCAAAGGGGGGGCTTTCTGGCTTTCTTT
CSARDQRGGFLAFF
>few|TRBV3-1|TRBD1|TRBJ2-5
TGTGCCAGCAGCCCGCTAACTCCGGGACAGGGATTGGGAGAGACCCAGTACTTC
CASSPLTPGQGLGETQYF
>-|TRBV12-3/TRBV12-4|TRBD2|TRBJ2-7
TGTGCCAGCAGTCCCGGACTAGCGGGAGGGAGAGCCTACGAGCAGTACTTC
CASSPGLAGGRAYEQYF
>-|TRBV19|-|TRBJ1-5
TGTGCCAGTAGTAGAGATGAGACAGGCCGCGGGCAGCCCCAGCATTTT
CASSRDETGRGQPQHF
>-|TRBV6-1|TRBD2|TRBJ2-2
TGTGCCAGCAGTGAGTGGACTAGCAGGAAGTACACCGGGGAGCTGTTTTTT
CASSEWTSRKYTGELFF
>many|TRBV6-5|-|TRBJ2-5
TGTGCCAGCAGTTACGAAGCGGATGGGAAGGGAGAGACCCAGTACTTC
CASSYEADGKGETQYF
>few|TRBV27|-|TRBJ2-5
TGTGCCAGCAGTTTATATGGGACGAAAGAGATGACCCAGTACTTC
CASSLYGTKEMTQYF
>many|TRBV28|TRBD2|TRBJ2-7
TGTGCCAGCAGTCCCCTAGCGGGAGTAGAATCCTACGAGCAGTACTTC
CASSPLAGVESYEQYF
>-|TRBV7-8|TRBD2|TRBJ2-7
TGTGCCAGCAGTGTTAAGCGAGTCCTAGCGGGTAATACCTACGAGCAGTACTTC
CASSVKRVLAGNTYEQYF
>many|TRBV9|-|TRBJ2-7
TGTGCCAGCAGCGCCGAAATCGACGTATCGGATGAGCAGTACTTC
CASSAEIDVSDEQYF
>many|TRBV7-8|-|TRBJ2-7
TGTGCCAGCAGCTTTATGGGCCTCGTGGGCGAGCAGTACTTC
CASSFMGLVGEQYF
>many|TRBV12-3/TRBV12-4|TRBD1|TRBJ1-1
TGTGCCAGCAGTCGACGGACAGGGAAGGTGGCTGAAGCTTTCTTT
CASSRRTGKVAEAFF
>many|TRBV20-1|-|TRBJ2-5
TGCAGTGTGTCCCTCACTCAAGAGACCCAGTACTTC
CSVSLTQETQYF
>many|TRBV30|-|TRBJ2-7
TGTGCCTGGAGTCACCCCGGACTAACTACCTACGAGCAGTACTTC
CAWSHPGLTTYEQYF
>-|TRBV28|-|TRBJ2-7
TGTGCCAGCATCATGGACAGCTCCTACGAGCAGTACTTC
CASIMDSSYEQYF
>many|TRBV10-3|TRBD1|TRBJ1-2
TGTGCCATCAGTGAGACACCCGGACAGGGGGAGGGCTATGGCTACACCTTC
CAISETPGQGEGYGYTF
>many|TRBV20-1|-|TRBJ1-1
TGCAGTGCTAGAGGGACCTCGGGCGCTGAAGCTTTCTTT
CSARGTSGAEAFF
>many|TRBV11-1|-|TRBJ2-7
TGTGCCAGCAGTTCGGCAATCTCTAGCGCGGACTACGAGCAGTACTTC
CASSSAISSADYEQYF
>many|TRBV12-3/TRBV12-4|-|TRBJ2-7
TGTGCCAGCAGTTTACTGGACTTGGAGCAGTACTTC
CASSLLDLEQYF
>many|TRBV5-1|TRBD1|TRBJ2-5
TGCGCCAGCAGTGGACAGGGAACGGAGACCCAGTACTTC
CASSGQGTETQYF
>-|TRBV15|TRBD2|TRBJ2-5
TGTGCCACCAGCAGACCAACGGGAGGGGGAAGTCAAGAGACCCAGTACTTC
CATSRPTGGGSQETQYF
>many|TRBV9|-|TRBJ2-3
TGTGCCAGCAGCGTACACGGAGGGGGGGGCACAGATACGCAGTATTTT
CASSVHGGGGTDTQYF
>many|TRBV6-1|-|TRBJ1-5
TGTGCCAGCAGTCCAGAGGAATATCAGCCCCAGCATTTT
CASSPEEYQPQHF
>few|TRBV6-5|-|TRBJ1-5
TGTGCCAGCAGTTACTCGATTGGCCAGCCCCAGCATTTT
CASSYSIGQPQHF
>few|TRBV2|TRBD1|TRBJ1-3
TGTGCCAGCATGGAGACAGGGGGAACCTCTGGAAACACCATATATTTT
CASMETGGTSGNTIYF
>-|TRBV7-2|-|TRBJ2-7
TGTGCCAGCAGCTACGCGTACGAGCAGTACTTC
CASSYAYEQYF
>many|TRBV11-2|TRBD1|TRBJ2-5
TGTGCCAGCAGTTTCTCGGACAGGGAAGTAGAGACCCAGTACTTC
CASSFSDREVETQYF
>-|TRBV3-1|TRBD2|TRBJ2-5
TGTGCCAGCAGCCACCAGCGGGGCCAAGAGACCCAGTACTTC
CASSHQRGQETQYF
>-|TRBV27|-|TRBJ2-7
TGTGCCAGCGCTTACAGGTACGCCTACGAGCAGTACTTC
CASAYRYAYEQYF
>many|TRBV12-3/TRBV12-4|-|TRBJ2-7
TGTGCCAGCAGATCCGGGGTCCCGGGAGAGCAGTACTTC
CASRSGVPGEQYF
>many|TRBV20-1|-|TRBJ2-5
TGCAGTGCTAGTCTCGCGACAGCGAGTTTGGGAGAGACCCAGTACTTC
CSASLATASLGETQYF
>many|TRBV25-1|-|TRBJ2-5
TGTGCCAGCAGTGGCCCTACATACGACCGGGAGACCCAGTACTTC
CASSGPTYDRETQYF
>-|TRBV6-2/TRBV6-3|-|TRBJ1-5
TGTGCCAGCAGTCACCTTATTGGGGACGGAAACCTCAATCAGCCCCAGCATTTT
CASSHLIGDGNLNQPQHF
>-|TRBV12-3/TRBV12-4|-|TRBJ1-2
TGTGCCAGCAGTTTAGTCTTTAACTATGGCTACACCTTC
CASSLVFNYGYTF
>-|TRBV15|TRBD2|TRBJ2-2
TGTGCCACCAGCAGAGCGAGCGGGAGAGTTACCGGGGAGCTGTTTTTT
CATSRASGRVTGELFF
>many|TRBV6-5|TRBD1|TRBJ2-7
TGTGCCAGCAGTTTCCGTCGGACAGGGATTTTCTCCTACGAGCAGTACTTC
CASSFRRTGIFSYEQYF